These T cell receptor beta chains were read from a single sample in a study of OX40 agonist ivuxolimab in advanced cancers. Produced via immunoSEQ multiplex PCR; TCRdb's table is partial and in-frame only. The sample has about 49,000 clones, around 85% seen once. The sequenced sample was CD4+ or CD8+ T cells sorted from blood, obtained in a trial of the OX40 agonist ivuxolimab. The receptor source for this set is an adult with an advanced solid tumor such as melanoma, head and neck, liver or kidney cancer. The CDR3 runs from the conserved cysteine through the conserved F or W.

TRBV6-5 | CASSYGATALEQYF
TRBV10-3 | CAISNAGGSYNSPLHF
TRBV2 | CARGSAGGETQYF
TRBV19 | CASSTGVGTYEQYF
TRBV6-5 | CASSYSAADSYEQYF
TRBV19 | CASRTSGGETQYF
TRBV7-9 | CASSLEQGVPYEQYF
TRBV6-6 | CASSYSTDYEQYF
TRBV5-4 | CASSLAREPYEQYF
TRBV4-3 | CASSQDISPLSTDTQYF
TRBV4-3 | CASSQDRAGWVKNIQYF
TRBV4-1 | CASSQDHGRGTQYF
TRBV9 | CASSVGTAVTPEQFF
TRBV5-4 | CASSLAWDGEQFF
TRBV28 | CASTSIENTEAFF
TRBV28 | CASRLYRGLDNEQFF
TRBV14 | CASSPWTSGGAAYNEQFF
TRBV6-5 | CASNPLGKGGGKLFF
TRBV11-2 | CASSLERRGRRTDTQYF
TRBV10-3 | CAISARGYSSYEQYF
TRBV19 | CASDQGTTEAFF
TRBV19 | CASSIGSRATSGYTF
TRBV6-5 | CASRKQPFYGYTF
TRBV7-2 | CASSLWDMMGNQPQHF
TRBV27 | CASSHWDSEAFF
TRBV14 | CASSSNTEAFF
TRBV2 | CASRDLGTATYGYTF
TRBV10-2 | CASSPIREGPRNEQFF
TRBV18 | CASSPGESSYNEQFF
TRBV19 | CASSMGWTPYNEQFF
TRBV15 | CATSRATGANQPQHF
TRBV19 | CASSTRVKGLATNEKLFF
TRBV15 | CATSRENQPQHF
TRBV11-2 | CASSLDHHPQGAQETQYF
TRBV7-7 | CASSHSGGPVPDTQYF
TRBV30 | CAWRTAMNTEAFF
TRBV5-7 | CASSLIGSGNTIYF
TRBV5-1 | CASSFNTDTQYF
TRBV27 | CASAGAGNTIYF
TRBV10-1 | CASSESVEVDTQYF
TRBV7-2 | CASGPGPDTQYF
TRBV4-1 | CASSPRQGSDSPLHF
TRBV19 | CASSMGQGVETQYF
TRBV10-2 | CASSAESSNQPQHF
TRBV2 | CASSEGLGPRQFF
TRBV20-1 | CSALGGWWQYF
TRBV6-5 | CASSYSRGRRQETQYF
TRBV6-5 | CASSPDRGTYEQYF
TRBV28 | CASSLLRNSNQPQHF
TRBV1 | CTSSPDGGIPSSYEQYF